One sample yielded the 14 T cell receptor beta chains listed below, sequenced in a study of a mutant IDH1 vaccine in newly diagnosed glioma. The table came from immunoSEQ multiplex PCR; TCRdb's copy has only in-frame clones and leaves some out. This table has roughly 72,000 clones, roughly 90% appearing once. The sample's time point: week 5, during vaccination. Vaccinated patients received 300 ug of mutant IDH1 20-mer peptide per dose, with topical imiquimod. Their antigens remain unidentified. Source: PBMCs, taken from a glioma patient whose treatment included an IDH1 peptide vaccine. The receptors were sampled from a woman in her 50s with glioma.

The chain combines TRBV6-6 with TRBJ1-5, with TRBD1 identical over 8 bases. V gave up 3 bases and J gave up 0 bases; unmatched junction bases: 4. The CDR3 length is 16 residues. Germline CDR1 and CDR2: MNHNY and SVGAGI (reference sequence). The CDR3: CASSYRTGSSNQPQHF. As DNA, the CDR3 is TGTGCCAGCAGTTATCGGACAGGGAGTAGCAATCAGCCCCAGCATTTT.

The chain recombines TRBV19 with TRBJ2-2; 13 bases match TRBD2. Trimming took 4 bases from V and 4 from J; bases not matched to a gene: 21. Germline lookup yields CDR1 LNHDA and CDR2 SQIVND (reference sequence). The CDR3 has 22 residues. CDR3 protein: CASSTDRRLAGGRVGSTGELFF. The CDR3 DNA follows: TGTGCCAGTAGTACCGACCGTCGACTAGCGGGAGGCCGAGTGGGGTCCACCGGGGAGCTGTTTTTT.

Written as DNA, the CDR3 is TGTGCCAGCAGCCAAGAGTCCTCGGGGGGCATGAACACTGAAGCTTTCTTT. Translation gives CASSQESSGGMNTEAFF. The chain combines TRBV4-2 with TRBJ1-1, with a possible D match to TRBD1 (6 bases). V lost 0 bases and J lost 0, with 14 bases in between. Germline V lookup: CDR1 LGHNA, CDR2 YNFKEQ. The CDR3 sequence is 17 residues long.

The V gene is TRBV7-2, the J gene TRBJ2-3; D is undetermined. V shed 5 bases and J shed 7 bases, with 10 bases lying between them. The CDR3 has 12 residues. Per the germline V gene, CDR1 is SGHTA and CDR2 is FQGNSA. The CDR3 region is CASSLGLNTQYF. CDR3 in DNA: TGTGCCAGCAGCCTAGGATTGAATACGCAGTATTTT.

This clone occurred once. The rearrangement joins TRBV12-5 to TRBJ2-1; 10 bases line up with TRBD1. CDR1 and CDR2 (germline): LGHNT, FRNRAP. J lost 5 bases, V lost 3 bases, and 4 bases had no gene match. The CDR3 contains 15 residues. CDR3 coding DNA: TGTGCTAGTGGTTTCACCGGGACAGGGGACAATGAGCAGTTCTTC. Its translation is CASGFTGTGDNEQFF.

The V and J genes are TRBV4-1 and TRBJ2-1, with TRBD2 identical over 8 bases. Unmatched junction bases numbered 8, after V lost 8 bases and J lost 5 bases. Germline CDR1 reads MGHRA; CDR2 reads YSYEKL. The CDR3 loop spans 14 amino acids. Here the CDR3 reads CASRMELADNEQFF. The CDR3 bases are TGCGCCAGCCGAATGGAACTAGCGGACAATGAGCAGTTCTTC.

The chain is built from TRBV5-4 and TRBJ2-5; 8 positions agree with TRBD2. V shed 1 base, J shed 5 bases, and the junction held 4 bases outside the gene matches. The CDR3 length is 14 residues. Germline-derived CDR1 and CDR2 are SGHNT and YYREEE (reference sequence). The CDR3 DNA reads TGTGCCAGCAGCTTGAACGGGAGGGGGGAGACCCAGTACTTC. As protein: CASSLNGRGETQYF.

The chain couples TRBV7-9 to TRBJ1-1; the match to TRBD1 covers 9 bases. The germline gives CDR1 SEHNR, CDR2 FQNEAQ (reference sequence). The CDR3 loop spans 15 amino acids. V trimming: 3 bases; J trimming: 4 bases; junction bases outside the gene matches: 6. CDR3: CASSFSGTGFTEAFF. The DNA for the CDR3 is TGTGCCAGCAGCTTCTCCGGGACAGGGTTCACTGAAGCTTTCTTT.

The chain combines TRBV6-1 with TRBJ2-5; possibly TRBD2 for D (5 bases). V was cut by 10 bases and J by 4 bases, with 16 bases left in between. Per germline, CDR1 MNHNS and CDR2 SASEGT. The length of the CDR3 is 13 residues. Here the CDR3 reads CATAFGGIETQYF. For the CDR3, the DNA is TGTGCCACCGCCTTTGGAGGTATAGAGACCCAGTACTTC.

The V call is TRBV27, the J call TRBJ1-6, with a tentative D call TRBD1 (5 bases). CDR3 size: 17 residues. In germline, CDR1 is MNHEY, CDR2 SMNVEV (reference sequence). Deletions cut 2 bases from V and 3 bases from J, with 14 bases between. The CDR3 coding sequence is TGTGCCAGCAGTTTAAGGCAAGGGGCCAACTATAATTCACCCCTCCACTTT. Amino acid sequence: CASSLRQGANYNSPLHF.

The chain has TRBV9 and TRBJ1-1; D perhaps matches TRBD1 (6 bases). From germline, CDR1 is SGDLS and CDR2 YYNGEE. V dropped 0 bases and J dropped 1 base, with 7 bases sitting between them. The CDR3 extends over 14 amino acids. CDR3: CASSVVTGNTEAFF. In DNA, the CDR3 is TGTGCCAGCAGCGTAGTGACAGGGAACACTGAAGCTTTCTTT.

This chain links TRBV6-1 with TRBJ1-4; a weak D match, TRBD1 (5 bases). The CDR3 covers 15 residues. Looked up from germline, CDR1 is MNHNS and CDR2 is SASEGT. Trimming took off 2 bases at V and 7 bases at J, with 14 bases between the two ends. Here the CDR3 reads CASSEPGRAPEKLFF. Here the CDR3 DNA reads TGTGCCAGCAGTGAACCAGGCAGGGCTCCTGAAAAACTGTTTTTT.

The CDR3 DNA is TGTGCCAGCAGCCTGGGAGGGGACACCGGGGAGCTGTTTTTT. Amino acid sequence: CASSLGGDTGELFF. V is TRBV28 and J is TRBJ2-2; 7 bases match TRBD2. The V gene end was trimmed by 6 bases and the J gene end by 3 bases; junction bases not matched to a gene: 4. CDR3 size: 14 residues. Germline assignment: CDR1 MDHEN and CDR2 SYDVKM.

J is TRBJ1-2 and V is TRBV4-1; 12 positions match TRBD1. The CDR3 covers 15 residues. Germline-derived CDR1 and CDR2 are MGHRA and YSYEKL. The V and J ends lost 3 bases and 6 bases, in that order; junction bases with no gene match: 5. Written as DNA, the CDR3 is TGCGCCAGCAGCCAGGGACAGGGGGCGGGCGATGGCTACACCTTC. Translating gives CASSQGQGAGDGYTF.